The present T cell receptor beta chain was sequenced within a study of Graves' ophthalmopathy and Graves' hyperthyroidism. The sample holds many counts of this clonotype. Its matching antigen is unknown. Hyperthyroidism is called stable when no ophthalmopathy develops within 18 months of follow-up. Using RNA transcripts, the TCR beta CDR3 regions were amplified. HTBI primers served in a first-round RT-PCR, which a second-round multiplex PCR followed. TCRdb itself ran the multiplex PCR reads through MiXCR, one entry per CDR3 protein. The table shows about 620,000 distinct CDR3 sequences, with 22% occurring only once. Findings and limits, study-wide: Forecasting of ophthalmopathy progression by the model achieved around 71% sensitivity and around 77% specificity. Most thyroid clonotypes expanded beyond 0.001 frequency were also found in blood.

The TCR comes from a woman younger than 30 with stable Graves' hyperthyroidism. Some clones in this sample may be carry-over from other donors' samples. Sequencing input: peripheral blood.

This chain's CDR3 is CSVDRGGKNTGELFF. The CDR3 nucleotides read TGCAGCGTTGACCGTGGCGGAAAGAACACCGGGGAGCTGTTTTTT. The chain recombines TRBV29-1 with TRBJ2-2; D remains ambiguous. With 3 bases removed from V and 1 base from J, the gap between germline ends came to 12 bases. Germline V gene lookup returns CDR1 SQVTM and CDR2 ANQGSEA. This CDR3 contains 15 residues.